Described below is a single T cell receptor (beta chain) sequence and its context. This specimen belongs to a study of blood T cell repertoires in COVID-19. Study details: There were acute and convalescent COVID-19 samples, and they came from the United States, Italy and Spain.

Unmatched junction bases numbered 15, after V lost 6 bases and J lost 2 bases. CDR1 is SQVTM and CDR2 is ANQGSEA in the germline V gene. The CDR3 covers 17 residues. As processed by the authors: Amplification with reference gene primers provided the estimates of nucleated cell counts. This table comes from immunoSEQ multiplex PCR, and its TCRdb copy is limited to in-frame clones, with some not included. V, J and clone size were drawn from that table, and D and trimming were deduced from the DNA. The repertoire holds roughly 120,000 clones, with about 94% as singletons. The clonotype comes from a man aged 50 or older with COVID-19, enrolled during active disease. This chain uses TRBV29-1 with TRBJ2-3, with 9 bases that match TRBD1. The specimen was peripheral blood. CDR3 nucleotide sequence: TGCAGCGTGATCGGACAGGGGCCACACACGGTCACAGATACGCAGTATTTT. Amino acids: CSVIGQGPHTVTDTQYF.